This section outlines one T cell receptor beta chain sequence together with its context. This sample was taken from a study of naive and memory T cell subsets. V shed 0 bases and J shed 5 bases, with 11 bases lying between them. Looked up from germline, CDR1 is SEHNR and CDR2 is FQNEAQ (reference sequence). The CDR3 has 14 residues. An equimolar mix of two oligonucleotides served as the beta constant-region primer for TRBC1 and TRBC2. The ligated cDNA underwent four PCR rounds using SP2 and nested alpha and beta constant-region primers. TCRdb used MiXCR to reprocess the UMI-ligation and nested PCR reads, holding one entry per CDR3 protein. The sample has just over 80,000 distinct CDR3 sequences, 9% seen once; the top ten hold 0.95% to 1.5%.

This receptor was taken from a human donor in good health. The sample was naive CD8+ T cells from blood. V and J are TRBV7-9 and TRBJ2-7; no clear D gene. The CDR3 protein is CASSLASEENEQYF. In DNA, the CDR3 is TGTGCCAGCAGCTTAGCCTCGGAAGAGAACGAGCAGTACTTC.